These T cell receptor beta chains were read from a single sample in a study of T cell repertoires in cytomegalovirus infection. TCRdb re-analysed the reads in MiXCR, keeping a single row per CDR3 protein. The sample includes 150,000 to 190,000 distinct CDR3 sequences, around 24% of them seen just once. Sequenced material: PBMCs. The receptors here all came from a human donor in good health (CMV status not recorded). Some clones in this sample may be carry-over from other donors' samples. CDR3s include the opening cysteine and the closing phenylalanine or tryptophan. Each record gives: D gene, V gene, J gene, clone size, CDR3 protein, CDR3 DNA. D genes are given only for firm matches. Clone size is stated in some rows and not others, as once, few, many or a class when expanded.

NA	TRBV12-3/TRBV12-4	TRBJ1-2	NA	CASRTGARSYGYTF	TGTGCCAGCAGGACCGGGGCCCGTAGCTATGGCTACACCTTC
TRBD2	TRBV12-3/TRBV12-4	TRBJ2-1	NA	CASSKIAGLWANEQFF	TGTGCCAGCAGTAAGATAGCGGGGCTCTGGGCCAATGAGCAGTTCTTC
NA	TRBV28	TRBJ2-5	NA	CASTRSGLVSAQETQYF	TGTGCCAGCACCCGGAGTGGCCTGGTATCAGCCCAAGAGACCCAGTACTTC
NA	TRBV2	TRBJ2-2	many	CASRRFGELFF	TGTGCCAGCAGACGATTCGGGGAGCTGTTTTTT
NA	TRBV7-2	TRBJ1-1	many	CASSLVWGAGRDTEAFF	TGTGCCAGCAGCTTAGTTTGGGGGGCAGGGCGGGACACTGAAGCTTTCTTT
NA	TRBV6-1	TRBJ2-6	NA	CASSESLAIPGANVLTF	TGTGCCAGCAGTGAGAGTCTGGCGATTCCTGGGGCCAACGTCCTGACTTTC
TRBD1	TRBV7-8	TRBJ2-3	many	CASSLAGQVSGDTQYF	TGTGCCAGCAGCTTAGCTGGACAGGTCTCGGGGGATACGCAGTATTTT
TRBD2	TRBV7-3	TRBJ2-1	many	CASSLLTGTSRLEQFF	TGTGCCAGCAGCTTATTGACCGGGACTAGTCGCCTTGAGCAGTTCTTC
TRBD2	TRBV24-1	TRBJ2-7	NA	CATGASGSYEQYF	TGTGCCACCGGGGCTAGCGGGAGCTACGAGCAGTACTTC
NA	TRBV7-9	TRBJ2-7	NA	CASSVRAEQYF	TGTGCCAGCAGCGTCCGGGCCGAGCAGTACTTC
NA	TRBV12-3/TRBV12-4	TRBJ1-5	NA	CASSGPRAPNQPQHF	TGTGCCAGCAGTGGACCCAGGGCCCCCAATCAGCCCCAGCATTTT
NA	TRBV5-1	TRBJ1-4	NA	CASSLQVGEKLFF	TGCGCCAGCAGCTTGCAGGTTGGGGAAAAACTGTTTTTT
NA	TRBV10-3	TRBJ1-6	once	CAISQTWVSPLHF	TGTGCCATCAGCCAAACATGGGTTTCACCCCTCCACTTT
NA	TRBV28	TRBJ1-6	few	CASSLPTSYNSPLHF	TGTGCCAGCAGTCTCCCGACGTCCTATAATTCACCCCTCCACTTT
NA	TRBV6-1	TRBJ2-1	few	CASSEADQVQGEQFF	TGTGCCAGCAGTGAAGCGGATCAGGTACAAGGTGAGCAGTTCTTC
NA	TRBV4-3	TRBJ2-6	NA	CASTPEAGSISGANVLTF	TGCGCCAGCACCCCGGAAGCAGGCTCGATCTCTGGGGCCAACGTCCTGACTTTC
NA	TRBV4-3	TRBJ1-2	NA	CASSQETGVGYTF	TGCGCCAGCAGCCAAGAGACGGGGGTTGGCTACACCTTC
TRBD1	TRBV7-2	TRBJ2-5	few	CASSSDRGRIGETQYF	TGTGCCAGCAGCTCAGACAGGGGGCGCATTGGAGAGACCCAGTACTTC
TRBD1	TRBV27	TRBJ1-1	NA	CASNAGTGSNTEAFF	TGTGCCAGCAACGCCGGGACAGGTTCAAACACTGAAGCTTTCTTT
NA	TRBV28	TRBJ2-7	few	CASSFVGRRGSYEQYF	TGTGCCAGCAGTTTCGTCGGGAGGAGGGGGTCCTACGAGCAGTACTTC
NA	TRBV30	TRBJ1-4	NA	CAWSSHREEKLFF	TGTGCCTGGAGTTCGCATAGGGAGGAAAAACTGTTTTTT
TRBD2	TRBV9	TRBJ2-1	NA	CASSVGTSTTNEQFF	TGTGCCAGCAGCGTAGGGACTAGCACGACCAATGAGCAGTTCTTC
NA	TRBV6-1	TRBJ2-7	few	CASSEYGDSYEQYF	TGTGCCAGCAGTGAATACGGGGACTCCTACGAGCAGTACTTC
TRBD2	TRBV7-2	TRBJ2-2	medium-sized	CASASSGSFAGELFF	TGTGCCAGCGCTTCTAGCGGGAGTTTCGCCGGGGAGCTGTTTTTT
NA	TRBV7-9	TRBJ2-2	few	CASPFGGLNTGELFF	TGTGCCAGCCCCTTCGGAGGCCTGAACACCGGGGAGCTGTTTTTT
NA	TRBV29-1	TRBJ2-2	NA	CSARVGANTGELFF	TGCAGCGCCCGGGTGGGGGCCAACACCGGGGAGCTGTTTTTT
TRBD2	TRBV20-1	TRBJ2-4	NA	CSARGPGTSGTLAKNIQYF	TGCAGTGCTAGAGGTCCCGGGACTAGCGGGACACTAGCCAAAAACATTCAGTACTTC
NA	TRBV7-2	TRBJ1-2	few	CASSLKGSAAPTYGYTF	TGTGCCAGCAGCTTAAAGGGCAGTGCGGCCCCAACCTATGGCTACACCTTC
NA	TRBV20-1	TRBJ2-1	NA	CSASGRSTYNEQFF	TGCAGTGCTAGTGGGCGCTCCACCTACAATGAGCAGTTCTTC
NA	TRBV24-1	TRBJ2-1	few	CATSDSPLPGRLNEQFF	TGTGCCACCAGTGATTCCCCCCTCCCAGGGCGTTTGAATGAGCAGTTCTTC
NA	TRBV6-2/TRBV6-3	TRBJ1-5	few	CASSASGGQPQHF	TGTGCCAGCAGTGCTTCTGGGGGGCAGCCCCAGCATTTT
NA	TRBV18	TRBJ1-2	NA	CASSPRTDNYGYTF	TGTGCCAGCTCACCAAGGACAGATAACTATGGCTACACCTTC
NA	TRBV28	TRBJ1-1	many	CASRNGGGTEAFF	TGTGCCAGCCGAAACGGAGGGGGCACTGAAGCTTTCTTT
TRBD2	TRBV11-2	TRBJ2-1	NA	CASSFPGLAGGRNEQFF	TGTGCCAGCAGCTTCCCCGGACTAGCGGGGGGTCGGAATGAGCAGTTCTTC
NA	TRBV12-3/TRBV12-4	TRBJ2-3	NA	CASSLALMTDTQYF	TGTGCCAGCAGTTTAGCGCTAATGACGGATACGCAGTATTTT
TRBD1	TRBV27	TRBJ2-2	NA	CASSPGTGIGELFF	TGTGCCAGCAGTCCAGGGACAGGGATCGGGGAGCTGTTTTTT
TRBD2	TRBV28	TRBJ2-2	NA	CASSLLAGVGAGELFF	TGTGCCAGCAGTTTGCTAGCGGGAGTGGGAGCCGGGGAGCTGTTTTTT
NA	TRBV5-6	TRBJ2-7	NA	CASSKDQVTYEQYF	TGTGCCAGCAGCAAGGATCAAGTCACCTACGAGCAGTACTTC
TRBD2	TRBV10-3	TRBJ2-2	NA	CAIRARTSGRDVTGELFF	TGTGCCATCAGAGCGAGGACTAGCGGGAGGGACGTCACCGGGGAGCTGTTTTTT
NA	TRBV28	TRBJ2-1	NA	CASSLVQGFYNEQFF	TGTGCCAGCAGTTTAGTACAGGGCTTCTACAATGAGCAGTTCTTC
NA	TRBV24-1	TRBJ2-1	NA	CATSDPLKGGTPNEQFF	TGTGCCACCAGTGATCCTTTAAAAGGGGGTACTCCCAATGAGCAGTTCTTC
NA	TRBV5-4	TRBJ2-1	NA	CASSLRGRDSYNEQFF	TGTGCCAGCAGCTTGAGGGGGAGGGATTCCTACAATGAGCAGTTCTTC
TRBD1	TRBV12-3/TRBV12-4	TRBJ1-1	NA	CASSRTGVTEAFF	TGTGCCAGCAGCAGAACAGGGGTCACTGAAGCTTTCTTT
TRBD2	TRBV2	TRBJ2-1	NA	CASLETSGLLGSSYNEQFF	TGTGCCAGCTTGGAAACTAGCGGGCTGTTAGGGAGCTCCTACAATGAGCAGTTCTTC
TRBD1	TRBV5-1	TRBJ2-2	NA	CASSLARQGIGTGELFF	TGCGCCAGCAGCTTGGCCAGACAGGGGATCGGCACCGGGGAGCTGTTTTTT
NA	TRBV7-2	TRBJ1-2	many	CASSLFREGGYTF	TGTGCCAGCAGCTTATTTAGGGAGGGGGGCTACACCTTC
TRBD1	TRBV12-3/TRBV12-4	TRBJ2-7	NA	CASSSRGRGYEQYF	TGTGCCAGCAGTTCAAGGGGGCGCGGGTACGAGCAGTACTTC
NA	TRBV7-9	TRBJ1-1	many	CASNAYSGNTEAFF	TGTGCCAGCAACGCTTATTCAGGGAACACTGAAGCTTTCTTT
NA	TRBV7-3	TRBJ2-4	many	CASSLEGNAIQYF	TGTGCCAGCAGCTTAGAGGGGAATGCCATTCAGTACTTC